This TCR beta chain was captured in a study of CD8 T cells in ankylosing spondylitis. As to this clonotype: Its antigen is unidentified.

V was cut by 1 base and J by 3 bases, with 15 bases left in between. The germline V gene has CDR1 DFQATT and CDR2 SNEGSKA (reference sequence). CDR3 size: 15 residues. Each CDR3 protein gets one entry after TCRdb re-called the 5' RACE reads with MiXCR. The table shows about 36,000 distinct CDR3 sequences, with 13% occurring only once. General observations from the study: A CD8+ phenotype characterized the disease-linked clones, which were relatively rare in peripheral blood.

This TCR was sampled from a male donor with ankylosing spondylitis. Sequencing input: synovial fluid, either unsorted or a sorted T cell fraction (not recorded which). V usage is TRBV20-1 and J usage is TRBJ2-5; possible D gene TRBD2, 6 bases. CDR3 bases: TGCAGTGCTAGAGGGTCGGTCGCGGGGAAAGAGACCCAGTACTTC. This sequence encodes CSARGSVAGKETQYF.